This entry lists 6 T cell receptor beta chains sequenced from one sample in a study of T cells in women clearing cervical HPV infection. Repertoires were generated with immunoSEQ multiplex PCR, while TCRdb's copy carries only in-frame clones and drops some. In total, the table holds roughly 24,000 clones. Sequenced: blood buffy coat. The receptors originated from a woman aged 18 to 75 with a cervical HPV16 infection that either progressed to CIN3+ or cleared (not recorded which).

In regard to this clone: The read halts 3 residues ahead of the CDR3 end, with the missing end drawn from the germline J gene. V gene TRBV18 combines with J gene TRBJ1-6, with D possibly TRBD1 on 5 matching bases. Germline assignment: CDR1 KGHSH and CDR2 LQKENI. This CDR3 is built from 15 residues. Trimming shortened V by 6 bases and J by 8 bases, and 17 bases separated the two germline ends. The CDR3 is CASSLGRGRDSPLHF. CDR3 DNA, as far as it was read: TGTGCCAGCTCCCTCGGCAGAGGCAGGGATTCACCC.

Concerning this clone itself: The read ends 3 residues shy of where the CDR3 ends; the end is completed using the germline J gene. This sequence joins TRBV2 and TRBJ2-5; D is perhaps TRBD1 or TRBD2 (6 bases each). This CDR3 comprises 14 residues. Between the trimmed V and J ends, which lost 8 bases and 4 bases, there was a span of 17 bases. CDR1 and CDR2 (germline): SNHLY, FYNNEI. The CDR3 reads CASLRDIGGETQYF. The covered CDR3 bases are TGTGCCAGCTTGCGGGACATAGGGGGAGAGACC.

Comment on this clone: The CDR3 end is not reached by the read, which stops 3 residues before it; the germline J gene fills it in. V and J are TRBV5-8 and TRBJ1-1; maybe TRBD1 (6 bases). The V gene's germline CDR1 is SGHTS and CDR2 YDEGEE. Trimming stripped 4 bases from V and 5 bases from J, with 12 bases between. This CDR3 contains 13 residues. The CDR3 DNA, read in part, is TGTGCCAGCAGCAAACAGGGAGGAACTGAA. Its translation is CASSKQGGTE. The full-length CDR3 reads as CASSKQGGTEAFF.

Notes on this clone: The read stops 3 residues short of the end of the CDR3; the missing end is completed from the germline J gene. This chain links TRBV5-1 with TRBJ2-5, with unresolved D. The V gene's germline CDR1 is SGHRS and CDR2 YFSETQ. V shed 3 bases and J shed 5 bases, with 11 bases lying between them. This CDR3 is 13 amino acids long. CDR3 in amino acids: CASSSNDGETQYF. The CDR3 bases that were read are TGCGCCAGCAGCTCAAATGACGGGGAGACC.

About this clone itself: The read gets to within 3 residues of the CDR3 end, and the germline J gene fills in the rest. The chain is built from TRBV6-4 and TRBJ1-2, with TRBD1 matching over 11 bases. The CDR3 is 15 residues long. V lost 5 bases, J lost 4 bases, and 6 bases stayed unmatched. The germline gives CDR1 MRHNA, CDR2 SNTAGT. CDR3 sequence: CASSWTGGASYGYTF. The covered CDR3 bases are TGTGCCAGCAGTTGGACAGGGGGCGCGAGCTATGGC.

Concerning this clone: The read terminates 3 residues before the CDR3 end, so the remaining end is supplied by the germline J gene. The chain uses TRBV10-2 and TRBJ2-7; D is possibly TRBD2 (5 bases). In germline, CDR1 is WSHSY, CDR2 SAAADI. V lost 4 bases and J 0 bases, leaving 10 bases between the germline ends. This CDR3 has 14 residues. CDR3 sequence: CASSVEAVSYEQYF. The CDR3 DNA, read in part, is TGCGCCAGCAGTGTCGAAGCGGTCTCCTACGAG.